A selection of T cell receptor beta chains follows, all from one sample in a study of cytomegalovirus exposure and HLA in healthy donors. Here immunoSEQ multiplex PCR was the method, and the copy in TCRdb shows in-frame clones only, minus some. The top ten clones hold 9.5% to 13% of a sample with around 64,000 clones, over 75% of them seen once. The sample consisted of PBMCs. All receptors come from a woman in her twenties or thirties in good health and CMV-seropositive. The CDR3 runs from the conserved cysteine through the conserved F or W. A D gene is named only where the DNA matches it firmly. The size of a clone is reported for some rows only, either as once, few or many, or as a class for expanded clones.

d_call: .; j_call: TRBJ2-3; v_call: TRBV7-6; clone_size: .; cdr3_nt: TGTGCCAGCAGCTTAGTCGACACGAGCACAGATACGCAGTATTTT; cdr3_aa: CASSLVDTSTDTQYF
d_call: .; j_call: TRBJ2-7; v_call: TRBV7-9; clone_size: .; cdr3_nt: TGTGCCAGCAGCTTAAGCGGACAGTTCTACGAGCAGTACTTC; cdr3_aa: CASSLSGQFYEQYF
d_call: TRBD2; j_call: TRBJ2-7; v_call: TRBV4-1; clone_size: .; cdr3_nt: TGCGCCAGCAGCCAGCCGGGACTAGCGAACTCCTACGAGCAGTACTTC; cdr3_aa: CASSQPGLANSYEQYF
d_call: .; j_call: TRBJ1-1; v_call: TRBV5-4; clone_size: .; cdr3_nt: TGTGCCAGCAGCTTCCGGGGTGGGATGAACACTGAAGCTTTCTTT; cdr3_aa: CASSFRGGMNTEAFF
d_call: TRBD2; j_call: TRBJ2-3; v_call: TRBV30; clone_size: .; cdr3_nt: TGTGCCTGGAACCCCACTAGCGGGATGGATTGGACAGATACGCAGTATTTT; cdr3_aa: CAWNPTSGMDWTDTQYF
d_call: TRBD1; j_call: TRBJ2-7; v_call: TRBV9; clone_size: .; cdr3_nt: TGTGCCAGCAGCGTTTCGGACAGGGGGGTTTCCCACGAGCAGTACTTC; cdr3_aa: CASSVSDRGVSHEQYF
d_call: .; j_call: TRBJ1-2; v_call: TRBV5-8; clone_size: .; cdr3_nt: TGTGCCAGCAGCTTGACAGGTCAGATCGTCTATGGCTACACCTTC; cdr3_aa: CASSLTGQIVYGYTF
d_call: .; j_call: TRBJ2-1; v_call: TRBV2; clone_size: once; cdr3_nt: TGTGCCAGCAGTGAACGGACAGACGACAATGAGCAGTTCTTC; cdr3_aa: CASSERTDDNEQFF
d_call: .; j_call: TRBJ1-5; v_call: TRBV7-6; clone_size: .; cdr3_nt: TGTGCCAGCAGGCTCGACTTCAATAGCAATCAGCCCCAGCATTTT; cdr3_aa: CASRLDFNSNQPQHF
d_call: .; j_call: TRBJ1-1; v_call: TRBV6-4; clone_size: .; cdr3_nt: TGTGCCAGCAGTGACGGCCGCAGGAGGGCTTTCTTT; cdr3_aa: CASSDGRRRAFF
d_call: .; j_call: TRBJ1-1; v_call: TRBV23-1; clone_size: .; cdr3_nt: TGCGCCAGCCCCTACAAAGTCAGGACTGAAGCTTTCTTT; cdr3_aa: CASPYKVRTEAFF
d_call: TRBD1; j_call: TRBJ2-3; v_call: TRBV28; clone_size: .; cdr3_nt: TGTGCCAGCAGTTTATTAGTCGGGGGACAGGGTGCAGATACGCAGTATTTT; cdr3_aa: CASSLLVGGQGADTQYF
d_call: .; j_call: TRBJ1-1; v_call: TRBV14; clone_size: .; cdr3_nt: TGTGCCAGCAGCCAACAGATAAACACTGAAGCTTTCTTT; cdr3_aa: CASSQQINTEAFF
d_call: .; j_call: TRBJ2-1; v_call: TRBV6-1; clone_size: .; cdr3_nt: TGTGCCAGCAGTTTTACCGGGACGGGGGGCGAGCAGTTCTTC; cdr3_aa: CASSFTGTGGEQFF
d_call: TRBD2; j_call: TRBJ2-4; v_call: TRBV28; clone_size: .; cdr3_nt: TGTGCCAGCAGCTTGGGGGGGAACAGGCTCAAAAACATTCAGTACTTC; cdr3_aa: CASSLGGNRLKNIQYF
d_call: .; j_call: TRBJ2-7; v_call: TRBV14; clone_size: once; cdr3_nt: TGTGCCAGCAGCCAAGAACCACAGTATTACGAGCAGTACTTC; cdr3_aa: CASSQEPQYYEQYF
d_call: .; j_call: TRBJ2-7; v_call: TRBV7-8; clone_size: .; cdr3_nt: TGTGCCAGCAGCTTAGGGGGCGCGGCAGTCGAGCAGTACTTC; cdr3_aa: CASSLGGAAVEQYF
d_call: TRBD1; j_call: TRBJ2-7; v_call: TRBV27; clone_size: .; cdr3_nt: TGTGCCAGCAGACTTAACCCCGGGACAGGGAATAAGGACGAGCAGTACTTC; cdr3_aa: CASRLNPGTGNKDEQYF
d_call: .; j_call: TRBJ1-1; v_call: TRBV18; clone_size: few; cdr3_nt: TGTGCCAGCTCACCCACTAACAGGCCGAACACTGAAGCTTTCTTT; cdr3_aa: CASSPTNRPNTEAFF
d_call: TRBD2; j_call: TRBJ2-7; v_call: TRBV4-1; clone_size: .; cdr3_nt: TGCGCCAGCAGCCAAGAAGAGACTAGCGGCTACGAGCAGTACTTC; cdr3_aa: CASSQEETSGYEQYF
d_call: TRBD2; j_call: TRBJ2-1; v_call: TRBV5-1; clone_size: .; cdr3_nt: TGCGCCAGCAGGGCTCTAGCGGGAGACAATGAGCAGTTCTTC; cdr3_aa: CASRALAGDNEQFF
d_call: TRBD2; j_call: TRBJ2-3; v_call: TRBV6-4; clone_size: few; cdr3_nt: TGTGCCAGCAGTGACTCAGCGGGAGGCAGCACAGATACGCAGTATTTT; cdr3_aa: CASSDSAGGSTDTQYF
d_call: .; j_call: TRBJ1-2; v_call: TRBV6-4; clone_size: .; cdr3_nt: TGTGCCAGCAACGAAGGGACTGAGCGTCTCGATGGCTACACCTTC; cdr3_aa: CASNEGTERLDGYTF
d_call: .; j_call: TRBJ2-2; v_call: TRBV2; clone_size: .; cdr3_nt: TGTGCCAGCGCAGTCGAGAACACCGGGGAGCTGTTTTTT; cdr3_aa: CASAVENTGELFF
d_call: TRBD2; j_call: TRBJ2-1; v_call: TRBV27; clone_size: .; cdr3_nt: TGTACAGCCGGGACTAGCGTATACAATGAGCAGTTCTTC; cdr3_aa: CTAGTSVYNEQFF
d_call: TRBD2; j_call: TRBJ2-1; v_call: TRBV9; clone_size: .; cdr3_nt: TGTGCCAGCAGCACCCGTAGCGGGAGGGCCGGGAATGAGCAGTTCTTC; cdr3_aa: CASSTRSGRAGNEQFF
d_call: TRBD1; j_call: TRBJ1-1; v_call: TRBV5-1; clone_size: .; cdr3_nt: TGCGCCAGCAGCTTGTCGACAGGGGTCATGAACACTGAAGCTTTCTTT; cdr3_aa: CASSLSTGVMNTEAFF
d_call: TRBD1; j_call: TRBJ2-7; v_call: TRBV7-6; clone_size: .; cdr3_nt: TGTGCCAGCAGCCCCCTGCTAGGGACAGGGTACGAGCAGTACTTC; cdr3_aa: CASSPLLGTGYEQYF
d_call: TRBD1; j_call: TRBJ2-1; v_call: TRBV7-9; clone_size: .; cdr3_nt: TGTGCCAGCAGCTTGACAGGGGGCGGGTCCTACAATGAGCAGTTCTTC; cdr3_aa: CASSLTGGGSYNEQFF
d_call: .; j_call: TRBJ2-7; v_call: TRBV7-8; clone_size: .; cdr3_nt: TGTGCCAGCAGCTTAGCGCAGGGAACGTACGAGCAGTACTTC; cdr3_aa: CASSLAQGTYEQYF
d_call: .; j_call: TRBJ2-7; v_call: TRBV15; clone_size: .; cdr3_nt: TGTGCCACCAGCAGACGGACAGTAAACGGCGAGCAGTACTTC; cdr3_aa: CATSRRTVNGEQYF
d_call: .; j_call: TRBJ1-1; v_call: TRBV9; clone_size: .; cdr3_nt: TGTGCCAGCAGCCCCCGGGGGATCAACACTGAAGCTTTCTTT; cdr3_aa: CASSPRGINTEAFF
d_call: TRBD2; j_call: TRBJ2-7; v_call: TRBV6-1; clone_size: .; cdr3_nt: TGTGCCAGCAGAGATAGCGGGAAAAACTACGAGCAGTACTTC; cdr3_aa: CASRDSGKNYEQYF
d_call: TRBD1; j_call: TRBJ2-1; v_call: TRBV6-5; clone_size: .; cdr3_nt: TGTGCCAGCAGTTACAGGGACAGAGAATACAATGAGCAGTTCTTC; cdr3_aa: CASSYRDREYNEQFF